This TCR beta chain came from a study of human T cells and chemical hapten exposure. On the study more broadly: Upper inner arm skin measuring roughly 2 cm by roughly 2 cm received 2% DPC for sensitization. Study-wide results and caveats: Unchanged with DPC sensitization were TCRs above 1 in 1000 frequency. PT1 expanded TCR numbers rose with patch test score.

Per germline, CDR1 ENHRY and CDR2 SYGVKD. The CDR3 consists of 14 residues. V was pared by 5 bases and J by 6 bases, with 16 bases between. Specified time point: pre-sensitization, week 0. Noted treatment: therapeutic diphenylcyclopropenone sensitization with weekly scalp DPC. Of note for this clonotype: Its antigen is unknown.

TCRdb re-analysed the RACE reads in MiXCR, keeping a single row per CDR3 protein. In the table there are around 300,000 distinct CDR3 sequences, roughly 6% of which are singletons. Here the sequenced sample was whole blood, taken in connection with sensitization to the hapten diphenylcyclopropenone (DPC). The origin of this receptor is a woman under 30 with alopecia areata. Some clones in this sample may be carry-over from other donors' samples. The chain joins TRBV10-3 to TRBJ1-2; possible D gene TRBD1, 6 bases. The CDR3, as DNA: TGTGCCATCAGTTCGGACAGCACAGGGAATGGCTACACCTTC. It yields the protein CAISSDSTGNGYTF.